Given below is one T cell receptor (beta chain) in context. This clonotype has a count of ten or more. Its recognized antigen is unknown. No qualities accompany the bases; no much larger clone lies one base away. The source of the sample is a study of early T cells in non-severe SARS-CoV-2 infection (dated by TCRdb to about 2021). The study in broad terms: Because TCR sequencing relied on bulk RNA taken from unsorted whole blood, pairing of alpha and beta chains was not possible.

A case-control design nested within a healthcare worker cohort in London, UK, was used, with weekly nasopharyngeal swab PCR tests and blood sampling performed. Healthcare workers were recruited between 23 and 31 March 2020, during the week of the UK lockdown, and were followed weekly for up to roughly 15 weeks. The junction shows trimming of 6 bases on V and 2 bases on J, plus 11 bases between the germline ends. Taken from the germline V gene, the CDR1 and CDR2 loops are MNHEY and SVGAGI. The CDR3 sequence holds 14 residues, the cysteine and phenylalanine included. Just CDR3 DNA is preserved here, 42 bases in frame from base 1. Library prep was done by 5' RACE. Sequencing relied on a NextSeq 500. In the TCR library protocol, unique molecular identifiers were attached to individual cDNA molecules to correct for PCR bias and sequencing error. TCR alpha and beta chains were both sequenced, and the abundances of alpha and beta sequences in each sample were closely correlated with each other. The authors processed their data as follows. Decombinator V4 was used to annotate the V gene, J gene and CDR3 of the TCR sequences. TCRs were defined as expanded if a significant change between any two time points was detected under a Poisson model with p below 0.0001. TCR abundances were normalised to the total number of TCRs sequenced per sample and expressed as counts per million. TRAV1-2 paired with TRAJ12, TRAJ20 or TRAJ33 defined MAIT TCRs, while TRAV10 paired with TRAJ18 defined iNKT TCRs. VDJdb, accessed on 1 November 2021, was searched for TCRs annotated for CMV, EBV and SARS-CoV-2, and TCRs annotated for more than one antigen were excluded. Starting from the raw public reads, TCRdb applied fastp trimming at Q25, assembled clones with MiXCR and retained in-frame beta chains. Every entry covers one CDR3 protein and lists the most common genes and DNA from its rows. V and J calls and clone size were set by TCRdb, not the authors. The sample yields approximately 50,000 distinct CDR3 sequences; 11% were counted once. The ten top clones hold around 14% of the sample.

What the work shows at the level of the full study, not this receptor alone: VDJdb matching was skewed toward anti-spike CD8 responses and likely underestimated virus-specific expansions, missing private and CD4 specificities.

The material sequenced was whole blood. The chain employs TRBV6-5 and TRBJ1-5; the D gene identity is not certain. This receptor was identified in an adult who was a healthcare worker with PCR-confirmed SARS-CoV-2 infection or an uninfected control (not recorded which). CDR3 region: CASSPHWGNQPQHF. Read as DNA, the sequence is TGTGCCAGCAGCCCCCATTGGGGCAATCAGCCCCAGCATTTT.